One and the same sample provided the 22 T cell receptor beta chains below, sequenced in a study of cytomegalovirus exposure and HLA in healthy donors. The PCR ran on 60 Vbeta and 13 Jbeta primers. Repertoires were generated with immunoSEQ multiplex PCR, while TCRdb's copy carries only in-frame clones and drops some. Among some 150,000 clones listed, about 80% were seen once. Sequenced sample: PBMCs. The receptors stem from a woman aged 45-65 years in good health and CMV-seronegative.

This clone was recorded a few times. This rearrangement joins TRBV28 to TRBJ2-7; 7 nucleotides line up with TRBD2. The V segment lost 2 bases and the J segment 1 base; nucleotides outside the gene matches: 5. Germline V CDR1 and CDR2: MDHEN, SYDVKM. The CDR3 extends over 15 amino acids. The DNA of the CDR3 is TGTGCCAGCAGTTTAGGATCTAGCGGTTCCTACGAGCAGTACTTC. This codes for CASSLGSSGSYEQYF.

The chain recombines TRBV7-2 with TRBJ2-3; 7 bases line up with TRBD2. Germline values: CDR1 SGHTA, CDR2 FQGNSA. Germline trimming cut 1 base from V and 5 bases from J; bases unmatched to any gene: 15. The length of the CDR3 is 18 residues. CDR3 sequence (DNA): TGTGCCAGCAGCTTAGACGGGATCGGGGGAGGGCCGAAAGATACGCAGTATTTT. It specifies CASSLDGIGGGPKDTQYF.

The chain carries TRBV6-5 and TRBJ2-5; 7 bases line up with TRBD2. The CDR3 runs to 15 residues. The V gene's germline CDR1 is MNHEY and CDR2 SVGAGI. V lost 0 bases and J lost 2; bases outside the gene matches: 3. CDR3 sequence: CASSYSRREQETQYF. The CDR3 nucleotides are TGTGCCAGCAGTTACTCTCGGCGGGAGCAAGAGACCCAGTACTTC.

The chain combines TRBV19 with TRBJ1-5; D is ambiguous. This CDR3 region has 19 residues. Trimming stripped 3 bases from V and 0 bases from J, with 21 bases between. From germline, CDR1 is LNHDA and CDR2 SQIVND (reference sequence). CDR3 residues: CASSILPEGWRFSNQPQHF. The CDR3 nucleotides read TGTGCCAGTAGTATCCTACCCGAGGGTTGGCGGTTTAGCAATCAGCCCCAGCATTTT.

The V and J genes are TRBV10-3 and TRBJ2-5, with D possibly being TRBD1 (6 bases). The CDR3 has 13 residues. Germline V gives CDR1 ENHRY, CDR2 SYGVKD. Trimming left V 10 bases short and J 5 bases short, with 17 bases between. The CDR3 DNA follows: TGTGCCACCGAGCCAGGGGCAGGTGAGACCCAGTACTTC. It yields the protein CATEPGAGETQYF.

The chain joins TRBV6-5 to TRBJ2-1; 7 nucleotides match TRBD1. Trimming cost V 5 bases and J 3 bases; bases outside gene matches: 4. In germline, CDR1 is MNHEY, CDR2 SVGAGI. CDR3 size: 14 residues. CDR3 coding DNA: TGTGCCAGCAGTGACGGGACAGTCTACAATGAGCAGTTCTTC. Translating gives CASSDGTVYNEQFF.

The CDR3 DNA reads as TGTGCCAGCAGCTCCCGACAGGGATCCGACAATGAGCAGTTCTTC. It codes for CASSSRQGSDNEQFF. This chain uses TRBV7-3 with TRBJ2-1, with 7 bases fitting TRBD1. Germline V gives CDR1 SGHTA, CDR2 FQGTGA. Trimming removed 4 bases from V and 5 bases from J; junction bases left unmatched: 8. This CDR3 comprises 15 residues.

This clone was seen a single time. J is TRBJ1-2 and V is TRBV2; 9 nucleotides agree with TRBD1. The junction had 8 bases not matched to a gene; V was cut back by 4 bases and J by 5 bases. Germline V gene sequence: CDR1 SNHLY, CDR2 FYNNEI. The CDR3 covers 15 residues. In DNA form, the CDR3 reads TGTGCCAGCAGTGTACAGGGGGCCGGTAAATATGGCTACACCTTC. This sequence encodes CASSVQGAGKYGYTF. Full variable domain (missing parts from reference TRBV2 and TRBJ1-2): EPEVTQTPSHQVTQMGQEVILRCVPISNHLYFYWYRQILGQKVEFLVSFYNNEISEKSEIFDDQFSVERPDGSNFTLKIRSTKLEDSAMYFCASSVQGAGKYGYTFGSGTRLTVV.

Here the CDR3 DNA reads TGTGCCAGCACGAGGGGGCAGGCCTACGAGCAGTACTTC. Its protein is CASTRGQAYEQYF. This chain uses TRBV6-5 with TRBJ2-7; 7 bases line up with TRBD1. Germline trimming cut 7 bases from V and 2 bases from J; bases unmatched to any gene: 5. The CDR3 runs 13 residues. Germline CDR1 reads MNHEY; CDR2 reads SVGAGI.

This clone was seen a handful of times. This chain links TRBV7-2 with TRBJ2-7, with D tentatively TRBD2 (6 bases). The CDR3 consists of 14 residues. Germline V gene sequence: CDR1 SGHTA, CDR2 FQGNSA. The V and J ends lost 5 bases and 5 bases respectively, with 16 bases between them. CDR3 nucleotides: TGTGCCAGCAGCCGTCGGGCGGGGAGCCACGAGCAGTACTTC. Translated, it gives CASSRRAGSHEQYF.

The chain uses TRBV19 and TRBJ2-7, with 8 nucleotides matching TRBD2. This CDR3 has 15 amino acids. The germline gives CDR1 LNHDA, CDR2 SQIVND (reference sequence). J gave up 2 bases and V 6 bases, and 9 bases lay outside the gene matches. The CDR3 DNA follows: TGTGCCAGTAGCAGGCCGGCTAGCGGGCCCTACGAGCAGTACTTC. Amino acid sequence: CASSRPASGPYEQYF.

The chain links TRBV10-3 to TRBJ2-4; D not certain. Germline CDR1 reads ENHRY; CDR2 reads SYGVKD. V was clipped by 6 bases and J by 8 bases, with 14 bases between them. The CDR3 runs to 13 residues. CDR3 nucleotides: TGTGCCATCAGCCCCGTCGGCGGCGACATTCAGTACTTC. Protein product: CAISPVGGDIQYF.

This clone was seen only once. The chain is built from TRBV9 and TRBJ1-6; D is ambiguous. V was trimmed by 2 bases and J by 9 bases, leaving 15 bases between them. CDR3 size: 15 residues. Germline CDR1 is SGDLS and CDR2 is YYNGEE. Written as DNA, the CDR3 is TGTGCCAGCAGCGTGTCTTACTCCGTCGTTTCACCCCTCCACTTT. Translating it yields CASSVSYSVVSPLHF.

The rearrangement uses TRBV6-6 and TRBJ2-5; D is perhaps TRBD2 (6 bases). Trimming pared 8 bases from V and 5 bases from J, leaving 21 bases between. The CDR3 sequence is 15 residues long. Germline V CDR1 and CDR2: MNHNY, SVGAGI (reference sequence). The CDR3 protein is CASPKLGGGGETQYF. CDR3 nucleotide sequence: TGTGCCAGCCCAAAGCTGGGGGGTGGGGGGGAGACCCAGTACTTC.

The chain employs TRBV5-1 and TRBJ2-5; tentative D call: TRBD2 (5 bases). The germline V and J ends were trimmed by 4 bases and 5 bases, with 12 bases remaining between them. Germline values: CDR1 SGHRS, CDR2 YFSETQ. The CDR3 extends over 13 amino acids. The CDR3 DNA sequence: TGCGCCAGCAGCCCCGGACTCCGGGAGACCCAGTACTTC. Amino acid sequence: CASSPGLRETQYF.

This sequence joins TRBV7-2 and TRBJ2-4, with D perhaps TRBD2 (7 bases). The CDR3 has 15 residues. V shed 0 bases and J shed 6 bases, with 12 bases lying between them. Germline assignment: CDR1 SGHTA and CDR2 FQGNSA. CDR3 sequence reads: CASSLAHRGGNIQYF. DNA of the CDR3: TGTGCCAGCAGCTTAGCGCATAGGGGGGGAAACATTCAGTACTTC.

Here the CDR3 DNA reads TGTGCCAGCAGTCAGGGGTATGAAAAACTGTTTTTT. Translation gives CASSQGYEKLFF. This chain uses TRBV7-8 with TRBJ1-4; D is possibly TRBD1 (6 bases). In germline, CDR1 is SGHVS, CDR2 FQNEAQ. V shed 6 bases and J shed 6 bases, with 8 bases lying between them. The CDR3 has 12 amino acids.

CDR3 sequence reads: CASRPPAGSYNSPLHF. CDR3 nucleotides: TGTGCCAGCAGGCCCCCGGCGGGGTCCTATAATTCACCCCTCCACTTT. The chain couples TRBV21-1 to TRBJ1-6. TRBV21-1 corresponds to a pseudogene. The CDR3 loop spans 16 amino acids.

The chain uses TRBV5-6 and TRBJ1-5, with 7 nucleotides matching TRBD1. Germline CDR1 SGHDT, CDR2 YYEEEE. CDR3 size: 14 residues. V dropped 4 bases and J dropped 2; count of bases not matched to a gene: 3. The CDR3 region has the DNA TGTGCCAGCAGCGCAGGGGGAGGCAATCAGCCCCAGCATTTT. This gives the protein CASSAGGGNQPQHF.

The CDR3 reads CASSVGGLLNYGYTF. The CDR3 coding sequence is TGTGCCAGCAGCGTAGGAGGTTTGCTAAACTATGGCTACACCTTC. This chain links TRBV9 with TRBJ1-2; D is ambiguous. The V end was cut by 0 bases, the J end by 2 bases, with 11 bases between. Germline V gene sequence: CDR1 SGDLS, CDR2 YYNGEE. The CDR3 spans 15 residues.

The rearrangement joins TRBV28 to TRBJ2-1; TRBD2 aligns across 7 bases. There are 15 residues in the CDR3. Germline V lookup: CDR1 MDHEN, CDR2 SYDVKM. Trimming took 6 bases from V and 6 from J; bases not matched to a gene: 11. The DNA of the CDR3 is TGTGCCAGCAGGGGTAGCGGGTTTGGAGGCAATGAGCAGTTCTTC. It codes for CASRGSGFGGNEQFF.

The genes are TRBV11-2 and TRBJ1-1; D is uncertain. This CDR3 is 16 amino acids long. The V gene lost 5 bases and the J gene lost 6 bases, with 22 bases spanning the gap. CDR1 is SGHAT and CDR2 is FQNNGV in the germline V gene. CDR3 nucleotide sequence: TGTGCCAGCAGCCCCCTATCGTCGAGGGCTTTGGCTGAAGCTTTCTTT. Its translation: CASSPLSSRALAEAFF.